This T cell receptor (beta chain) emerged from a study of T cell responses to AZD1222 COVID-19 vaccine. V dropped 6 bases and J dropped 3; count of bases not matched to a gene: 5. CDR1 is SNHLY, CDR2 FYNNEI, per germline. The CDR3 contains 13 residues. The study, taken as a whole, reports: Once two AZD1222 doses were given, Spike-specific TCR breadth and depth went up.

The method was immunoSEQ multiplex PCR; TCRdb's version includes in-frame clones alone and lacks a portion of them. The sample lists about 130,000 clones; 80% to 90% were seen once. This clone was seen once. Its specificity is unknown. The sequenced sample was peripheral blood, obtained on day 0 of AZD1222 vaccination. This clonotype was sampled from an adult in good health. This chain connects TRBV2 to TRBJ2-7; 7 bases match TRBD1. CDR3 amino acids: CASSLDRDYEQYF. DNA of the CDR3: TGTGCCAGCAGCCTCGACAGGGACTACGAGCAGTACTTC. Complete variable domain (other parts from reference TRBV2 and TRBJ2-7): EPEVTQTPSHQVTQMGQEVILRCVPISNHLYFYWYRQILGQKVEFLVSFYNNEISEKSEIFDDQFSVERPDGSNFTLKIRSTKLEDSAMYFCASSLDRDYEQYFGPGTRLTVT.